The 8 T cell receptor beta chains given below trace back to one sample, sequenced in a study of blood T cell repertoires in COVID-19. Measured with immunoSEQ multiplex PCR; TCRdb has only the in-frame clones, and not every one. This sample has 330,000 or so clones, with around 90% found just once. The sample taken for sequencing was peripheral blood. The receptors were gathered from a man aged 30 to 39 with COVID-19, enrolled during active disease.

This clone was detected only once. The J gene is TRBJ1-1, the V gene TRBV9, with D perhaps matching TRBD1 (6 bases). CDR1 and CDR2 (germline): SGDLS, YYNGEE. This CDR3 spans 15 amino acids. Trimming cost V 4 bases and J 4 bases, with 17 bases left between them. This CDR3 reads CASSPKGGRGTEAFF. CDR3 nucleotide sequence: TGTGCCAGCAGCCCGAAGGGGGGGAGAGGCACTGAAGCTTTCTTT. The full variable domain, in which reference TRBV9 and TRBJ1-1 provide the parts outside the CDR3, is DSGVTQTPKHLITATGQRVTLRCSPRSGDLSVYWYQQSLDQGLQFLIQYYNGEERAKGNILERFSAQQFPDLHSELNLSSLELGDSALYFCASSPKGGRGTEAFFGQGTRLTVV.

This clone was picked up a small number of times. The chain joins TRBV6-2 or TRBV6-3 to TRBJ1-1, with TRBD1 as a possible D gene (5 bases). The V gene's germline CDR1 is MNHEY and CDR2 SVGEGT. CDR3 size: 14 residues. Trimming stripped 0 bases from V and 5 bases from J, with 10 bases between. CDR3 in DNA: TGTGCCAGCAGTTACTCGGGGGGAGGGACTGAAGCTTTCTTT. As protein: CASSYSGGGTEAFF.

The rearrangement uses TRBV7-9 and TRBJ2-3; D gene uncertain. This CDR3 is 14 amino acids long. V lost 5 bases and J 12 bases, leaving 21 bases between the germline ends. Germline V CDR1 and CDR2: SEHNR, FQNEAQ (reference sequence). For the CDR3, the DNA is TGTGCCAGCAGCGCCGAGGTAACGGCCCTCTTCCAGTATTTT. Translated, it gives CASSAEVTALFQYF.

The J gene is TRBJ1-1, the V gene TRBV7-3; D is perhaps TRBD1 (6 bases). There are 13 residues in the CDR3. Between the trimmed V and J ends, which lost 5 bases and 10 bases, there was a span of 17 bases. Germline CDR1 SGHTA, CDR2 FQGTGA. CDR3 loop: CASSPSATGGAFF. CDR3 nucleotides: TGTGCCAGCAGCCCATCCGCGACAGGCGGAGCTTTCTTT.

The rearrangement links TRBV11-2 to TRBJ1-1, with 8 bases lining up with TRBD1. Germline CDR1 is SGHAT and CDR2 is FQNNGV. V shed 4 bases, J shed 8 bases, and the junction held 12 bases outside the gene matches. The CDR3 loop spans 15 amino acids. CDR3 protein: CASSSRGQGSGEAFF. The CDR3 DNA reads TGTGCCAGCAGCTCGCGAGGACAGGGTTCGGGAGAAGCTTTCTTT.

This clone appeared a few times. Other DNA sequences in the same sample also yield this CDR3. The V gene is TRBV5-1, the J gene TRBJ2-1; 11 bases fit TRBD2. J was trimmed by 3 bases and V by 3 bases; bases with no gene match: 2. This CDR3 spans 15 amino acids. Germline V gene data show CDR1 as SGHRS and CDR2 as YFSETQ. The CDR3 sequence: CASSSGLAGYNEQFF. The CDR3 nucleotides are TGCGCCAGCAGCTCCGGACTAGCGGGCTACAATGAGCAGTTCTTC. The full variable domain, in which reference TRBV5-1 and TRBJ2-1 provide the parts outside the CDR3, is KAGVTQTPRYLIKTRGQQVTLSCSPISGHRSVSWYQQTPGQGLQFLFEYFSETQRNKGNFPGRFSGRQFSNSRSEMNVSTLELGDSALYLCASSSGLAGYNEQFFGPGTRLTVL.

The CDR3 DNA is TGTGCCAGTAGTATGCGAGAATATAGCAATCAGCCCCAGCATTTT. Its protein product is CASSMREYSNQPQHF. The chain combines TRBV19 with TRBJ1-5; D not certain. V was pared by 3 bases and J by 0 bases, with 9 bases between. The V gene's germline CDR1 is LNHDA and CDR2 SQIVND (reference sequence). The length of the CDR3 is 15 residues.

The chain recombines TRBV7-9 with TRBJ2-7, with D possibly matching TRBD1 (5 bases). The CDR3 is made up of 14 amino acids. Germline V CDR1 and CDR2: SEHNR, FQNEAQ (reference sequence). With 5 bases removed from V and 0 bases from J, the gap between germline ends came to 11 bases. DNA of the CDR3: TGTGCCAGCAGCGGTACAGGAAGCTCCTACGAGCAGTACTTC. It yields the protein CASSGTGSSYEQYF.